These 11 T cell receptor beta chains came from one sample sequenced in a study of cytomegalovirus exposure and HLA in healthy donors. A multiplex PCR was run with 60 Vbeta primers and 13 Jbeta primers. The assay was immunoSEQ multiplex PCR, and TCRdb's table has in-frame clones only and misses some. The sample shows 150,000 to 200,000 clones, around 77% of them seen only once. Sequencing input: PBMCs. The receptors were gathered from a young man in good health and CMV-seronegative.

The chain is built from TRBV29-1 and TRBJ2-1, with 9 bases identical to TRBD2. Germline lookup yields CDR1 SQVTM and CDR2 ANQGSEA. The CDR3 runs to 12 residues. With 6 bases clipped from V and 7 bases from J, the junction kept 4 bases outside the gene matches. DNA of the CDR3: TGCAGCGTCGCCCTAGCGGGAAATGAGCAGTTCTTC. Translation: CSVALAGNEQFF.

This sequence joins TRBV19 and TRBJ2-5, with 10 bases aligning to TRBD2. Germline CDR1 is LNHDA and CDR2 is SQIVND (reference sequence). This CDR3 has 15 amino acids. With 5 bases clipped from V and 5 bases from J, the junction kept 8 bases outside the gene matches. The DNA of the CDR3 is TGTGCCAGTAGTCAACGGACTAGCGGACCGGAGACCCAGTACTTC. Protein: CASSQRTSGPETQYF.

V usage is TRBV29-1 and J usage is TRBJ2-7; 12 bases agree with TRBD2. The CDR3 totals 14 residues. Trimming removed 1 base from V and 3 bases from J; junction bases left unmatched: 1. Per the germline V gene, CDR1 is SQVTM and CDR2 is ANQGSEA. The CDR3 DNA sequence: TGCAGCGTTGAAGGACTAGCGGGAGACTACGAGCAGTACTTC. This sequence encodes CSVEGLAGDYEQYF.

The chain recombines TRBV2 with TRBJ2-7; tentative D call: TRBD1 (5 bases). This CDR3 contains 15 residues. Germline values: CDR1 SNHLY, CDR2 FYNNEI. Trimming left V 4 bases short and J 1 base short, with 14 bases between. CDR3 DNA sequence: TGTGCCAGCAGTGCGCAGGGTGGTTTGTCCTACGAGCAGTACTTC. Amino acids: CASSAQGGLSYEQYF. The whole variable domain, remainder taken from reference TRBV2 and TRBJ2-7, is EPEVTQTPSHQVTQMGQEVILRCVPISNHLYFYWYRQILGQKVEFLVSFYNNEISEKSEIFDDQFSVERPDGSNFTLKIRSTKLEDSAMYFCASSAQGGLSYEQYFGPGTRLTVT.

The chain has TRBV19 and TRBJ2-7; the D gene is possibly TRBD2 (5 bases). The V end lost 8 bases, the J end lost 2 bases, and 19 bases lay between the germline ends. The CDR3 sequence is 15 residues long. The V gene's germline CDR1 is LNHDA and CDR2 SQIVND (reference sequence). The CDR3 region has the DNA TGTGCCAGTTCTTATCAACCCTCCGGGGCCTACGAGCAGTACTTC. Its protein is CASSYQPSGAYEQYF. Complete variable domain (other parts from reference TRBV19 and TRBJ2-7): DGGITQSPKYLFRKEGQNVTLSCEQNLNHDAMYWYRQDPGQGLRLIYYSQIVNDFQKGDIAEGYSVSREKKESFPLTVTSAQKNPTAFYLCASSYQPSGAYEQYFGPGTRLTVT.

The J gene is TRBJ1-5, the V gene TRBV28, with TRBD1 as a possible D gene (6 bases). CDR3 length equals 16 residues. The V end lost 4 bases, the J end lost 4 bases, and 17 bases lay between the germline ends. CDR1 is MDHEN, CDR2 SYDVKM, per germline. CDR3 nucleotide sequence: TGTGCCAGCAGTTACGAGGGGGGGGAGGGTAATCAGCCCCAGCATTTT. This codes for CASSYEGGEGNQPQHF.

The CDR3 region is CAWSVGGVNSPLHF. Written as DNA, the CDR3 is TGTGCCTGGAGTGTAGGAGGGGTCAATTCACCCCTCCACTTT. This chain connects TRBV30 to TRBJ1-6; TRBD1 is a possible D gene (5 bases). The germline CDR1 and CDR2 sequences are GTSNPN and SVGIG (reference sequence). This CDR3 comprises 14 residues. Trimming cost V 0 bases and J 7 bases, with 10 bases left between them.

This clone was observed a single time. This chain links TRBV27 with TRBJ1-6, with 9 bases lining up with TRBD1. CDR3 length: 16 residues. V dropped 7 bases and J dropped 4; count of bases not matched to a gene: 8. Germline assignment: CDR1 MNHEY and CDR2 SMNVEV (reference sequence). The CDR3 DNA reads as TGTGCCAGCAATCCACAGGGGGCTCTATATAATTCACCCCTCCACTTT. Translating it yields CASNPQGALYNSPLHF.

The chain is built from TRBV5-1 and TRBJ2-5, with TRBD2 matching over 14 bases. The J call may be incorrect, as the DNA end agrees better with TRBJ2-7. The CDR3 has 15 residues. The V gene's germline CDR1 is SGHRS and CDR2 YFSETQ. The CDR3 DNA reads TGCGCCAGCAGCGAGGGACTAGCGGGAGACTACGAGCAGTACTTC. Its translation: CASSEGLAGDYEQYF.

The CDR3 protein is CSVENRGRGAETQYF. Written as DNA, the CDR3 is TGCAGCGTTGAGAACAGGGGGAGAGGCGCAGAGACCCAGTACTTC. The V and J genes are TRBV29-1 and TRBJ2-5; 8 positions match TRBD1. The CDR3 length is 15 residues. The J segment lost 4 bases and the V segment lost 3 bases, leaving 10 bases of the junction unmatched. In germline, CDR1 is SQVTM, CDR2 ANQGSEA.

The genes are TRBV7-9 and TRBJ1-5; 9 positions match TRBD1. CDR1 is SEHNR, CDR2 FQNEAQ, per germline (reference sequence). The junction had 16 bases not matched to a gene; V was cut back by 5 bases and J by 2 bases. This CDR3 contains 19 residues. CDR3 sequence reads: CASSGPRDRDALRNQPQHF. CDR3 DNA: TGTGCCAGCAGCGGTCCCCGGGACAGGGACGCCTTGCGCAATCAGCCCCAGCATTTT.